These 22 T cell receptor beta chains were all obtained from the same sample, sequenced in a study of blood T cells in healthy people across ages. For the second PCR, which ran for about 7 to 12 cycles, a sample-barcoded 5' primer and a J-beta primer mix were used. TCRdb reanalysed the 5' RACE reads using MiXCR and keeps one entry per CDR3 protein. Of around 580,000 distinct CDR3 sequences in the sample, roughly 48% were seen once. Sequenced sample: blood. The receptors stem from a man at least 80 years old in good health.

In this sample, this clonotype turned up a few times. V gene TRBV4-3 combines with J gene TRBJ2-1; the D gene is possibly TRBD2 (6 bases). Trimming took 3 bases from V and 2 from J, leaving 17 bases between them. The CDR3 runs to 17 residues. The germline gives CDR1 LGHNA, CDR2 YSLEER. The CDR3 spells CASSQAFSGSTYNEQFF. Here the CDR3 DNA reads TGCGCCAGCAGCCAGGCCTTTAGCGGAAGTACCTACAATGAGCAGTTCTTC.

The chain joins TRBV5-6 to TRBJ1-2; a possible D gene is TRBD1 (6 bases). The CDR3 has 12 residues. Germline V gives CDR1 SGHDT, CDR2 YYEEEE. Trimming took 0 bases from V and 13 from J, leaving 13 bases between them. The CDR3, as DNA: TGTGCCAGCAGCTTGGTGGGGGGCCTCTGCACCTTC. This encodes CASSLVGGLCTF. The full variable domain, in which reference TRBV5-6 and TRBJ1-2 provide the parts outside the CDR3, is DAGVTQSPTHLIKTRGQQVTLRCSPKSGHDTVSWYQQALGQGPQFIFQYYEEEERQRGNFPDRFSGHQFPNYSSELNVNALLLGDSALYLCASSLVGGLCTFGSGTRLTVV.

This clonotype turned up a few times. The chain joins TRBV7-2 to TRBJ1-2; TRBD1 might be the D (6 bases). The CDR3 runs 14 residues. Looked up from germline, CDR1 is SGHTA and CDR2 is FQGNSA. The V end lost 0 bases, the J end lost 8 bases, and 13 bases lay between the germline ends. CDR3 region: CASSLARTAGGYTF. For the CDR3, the DNA is TGTGCCAGCAGCTTAGCGCGGACAGCAGGAGGCTACACCTTC. Full variable domain (outside the CDR3, taken from reference TRBV7-2 and TRBJ1-2): GAGVSQSPSNKVTEKGKDVELRCDPISGHTALYWYRQSLGQGLEFLIYFQGNSAPDKSGLPSDRFSAERTGGSVSTLTIQRTQQEDSAVYLCASSLARTAGGYTFGSGTRLTVV.

This clonotype was picked up a small number of times. V usage is TRBV3-1 and J usage is TRBJ1-2; TRBD1 aligns across 8 bases. After removal of 2 bases from V and 4 bases from J, the junction contained 3 bases not matched to a gene. The germline gives CDR1 LGHDT, CDR2 YNNKEL (reference sequence). The CDR3 extends over 14 amino acids. This CDR3 reads CASSQPTGGYGYTF. DNA of the CDR3: TGTGCCAGCAGCCAACCTACAGGGGGCTATGGCTACACCTTC.

The chain carries TRBV5-1 and TRBJ2-6; 8 bases map to TRBD1. After removal of 9 bases from V and 0 bases from J, the junction contained 2 bases not matched to a gene. The CDR3 totals 14 residues. Germline V gene sequence: CDR1 SGHRS, CDR2 YFSETQ. The CDR3 region has the DNA TGCGCCACCACAGGGGGCTCTGGGGCCAACGTCCTGACTTTC. Protein sequence: CATTGGSGANVLTF.

Comments on this clonotype: At one end the junction does not follow the germline gene, possibly because of a read error. The chain has TRBV28 and TRBJ1-1; D perhaps matches TRBD1 (5 bases). Germline CDR1 MDHEN, CDR2 SYDVKM. The CDR3 runs to 14 residues. The CDR3 sequence is CARSMRGENTEAFF. The CDR3 coding sequence is TGTGCCCGCAGCATGCGGGGGGAGAACACTGAAGCTTTCTTT.

The CDR3 sequence: CASSQGWGSNIQYF. The CDR3 DNA reads as TGCGCCAGCAGCCAGGGGTGGGGTAGTAACATTCAGTACTTC. The J gene is TRBJ2-7, the V gene TRBV4-1; D is uncertain. The end of the DNA aligns better with TRBJ2-4, so the J call may be wrong. Germline V CDR1 and CDR2: MGHRA, YSYEKL. CDR3 length equals 14 residues.

This clonotype was found a few times. This chain uses TRBV20-1 with TRBJ2-3; 9 bases fit TRBD1. The V and J ends lost 4 bases and 3 bases, in that order; junction bases with no gene match: 5. The CDR3 runs 14 residues. Germline V CDR1 and CDR2: DFQATT, SNEGSKA (reference sequence). CDR3 in DNA: TGCAGTGCTACCCCGGGACAGGGAACAGATACGCAGTATTTT. It yields the protein CSATPGQGTDTQYF.

This chain uses TRBV6-5 with TRBJ1-2, with a weak D call TRBD1 (6 bases). V was pared by 2 bases and J by 4 bases, with 11 bases between. The CDR3 is made up of 14 amino acids. CDR1 is MNHEY and CDR2 is SVGAGI in the germline V gene. The DNA for the CDR3 is TGTGCCAGCAGTTACGCGTCGGACAGCTATGGCTACACCTTC. Its translation: CASSYASDSYGYTF.

This clonotype has a single count. V usage is TRBV7-2 and J usage is TRBJ2-5; the match to TRBD2 covers 11 bases. This CDR3 has 15 residues. With 6 bases clipped from V and 5 bases from J, the junction kept 8 bases outside the gene matches. Germline V gene data show CDR1 as SGHTA and CDR2 as FQGNSA. CDR3 amino acids: CASSLTSGGWETQYF. CDR3 nucleotide sequence: TGTGCCAGCAGTTTAACTAGCGGGGGATGGGAGACCCAGTACTTC.

The rearrangement links TRBV6-2 or TRBV6-3 to TRBJ2-1; the match to TRBD2 covers 13 bases. From germline, CDR1 is MNHEY and CDR2 SVGEGT. The CDR3 has 17 residues. With V trimmed by 6 bases and J by 3 bases, 8 bases remained unmatched. As DNA, the CDR3 is TGTGCCAGCAGCTCAACTAGCGGGGGGGCCTTCTACAATGAGCAGTTCTTC. Translated: CASSSTSGGAFYNEQFF.

The chain links TRBV13 to TRBJ2-7, with unresolved D. V was cut by 0 bases and J by 0 bases, with 6 bases left in between. Per germline, CDR1 PRHDT and CDR2 FYEKMQ (reference sequence). The CDR3 has 14 residues. The CDR3 is CASSLGRRSYEQYF. CDR3 DNA sequence: TGTGCCAGCAGCTTAGGCAGGCGCTCCTACGAGCAGTACTTC.

This clonotype was observed at least ten times. J is TRBJ2-5 and V is TRBV6-6; D unresolved. The CDR3 length is 12 residues. The ends were cut back, 0 bases at V and 5 bases at J, with 4 bases in the middle. The germline gives CDR1 MNHNY, CDR2 SVGAGI (reference sequence). CDR3 DNA: TGTGCCAGCAGTTACTCGACGGAGACCCAGTACTTC. Translating gives CASSYSTETQYF.

This clonotype was counted between two and nine times. The rearrangement joins TRBV20-1 to TRBJ2-3, with 10 nucleotides matching TRBD1. V trimming: 6 bases; J trimming: 14 bases; junction bases outside the gene matches: 11. CDR3 size: 12 residues. Germline loops: CDR1 DFQATT, CDR2 SNEGSKA (reference sequence). The CDR3 is CSAREPDRGGYF. For the CDR3, the DNA is TGCAGTGCACGGGAACCGGACAGGGGGGGGTATTTT.

To note about this clonotype: This clone may be a read error of a much larger clone one base away. This chain connects TRBV6-5 to TRBJ2-5; D call uncertain. There are 13 residues in the CDR3. The ends were cut back, 7 bases at V and 5 bases at J, with 14 bases in the middle. Per germline, CDR1 MNHEY and CDR2 SVGAGI. The CDR3 region is CASKKTRAETQYF. CDR3 nucleotides: TGTGCCAGCAAAAAGACAAGGGCCGAGACCCAGTACTTC.

This clonotype was seen a few times. This sequence joins TRBV18 and TRBJ2-7, with TRBD1 matching over 10 bases. Trimming at V came to 4 bases and at J to 4 bases, leaving 4 bases not matched to a gene. The CDR3 spans 14 residues. Germline CDR1 KGHSH, CDR2 LQKENI. The CDR3 protein is CASSQGTGEYEQYF. The CDR3 nucleotides read TGTGCCAGCTCACAGGGGACAGGGGAGTACGAGCAGTACTTC.

This chain uses TRBV29-1 with TRBJ2-5; 8 nucleotides align to TRBD1. The V gene end was trimmed by 6 bases and the J gene end by 5 bases; junction bases not matched to a gene: 11. Per germline, CDR1 SQVTM and CDR2 ANQGSEA. The CDR3 runs to 14 residues. The CDR3 sequence: CSVGTGTGWETQYF. The CDR3 nucleotides are TGCAGCGTGGGGACCGGGACAGGTTGGGAGACCCAGTACTTC.

At least ten counts were recorded for this clonotype. The V and J genes are TRBV20-1 and TRBJ2-1; 8 bases fit TRBD2. The CDR3 totals 14 residues. V was clipped by 1 base and J by 10 bases; unmatched bases: 9. Germline V lookup: CDR1 DFQATT, CDR2 SNEGSKA (reference sequence). CDR3 DNA sequence: TGCAGTGCTAGAGCACTAGCGGCCTTTGGAGAGCAGTTCTTC. It specifies CSARALAAFGEQFF.

The rearrangement joins TRBV29-1 to TRBJ2-7, with TRBD1 identical over 7 bases. This CDR3 has 13 amino acids. Germline V gene lookup returns CDR1 SQVTM and CDR2 ANQGSEA. J lost 0 bases, V lost 7 bases, and 6 bases had no gene match. CDR3 sequence reads: CSAVGQSSYEQYF. The CDR3, as DNA: TGCAGCGCTGTGGGACAGTCCTCCTACGAGCAGTACTTC.

This clonotype was picked up a small number of times. V is TRBV7-2 and J is TRBJ2-5, with D tentatively TRBD2 (5 bases). V was clipped by 4 bases and J by 4 bases, with 13 bases between them. The CDR3 runs to 14 residues. Per germline, CDR1 SGHTA and CDR2 FQGNSA. The CDR3 DNA reads TGTGCCAGCAGCTCCCCCCGTGGGAGAGAGACCCAGTACTTC. This codes for CASSSPRGRETQYF.

The V gene is TRBV7-2, the J gene TRBJ2-7; D gene unclear. The CDR3 is 17 residues long. From germline, CDR1 is SGHTA and CDR2 FQGNSA. V was trimmed by 5 bases and J by 3 bases, leaving 23 bases between them. CDR3 amino acids: CASSHLSGPAEVYEQYF. As DNA, the CDR3 is TGTGCCAGCAGCCACCTGTCTGGGCCAGCTGAAGTCTACGAGCAGTACTTC.

The chain is built from TRBV25-1 and TRBJ1-2; 9 nucleotides line up with TRBD1. V gave up 3 bases and J gave up 8 bases; unmatched junction bases: 7. The CDR3 has 14 amino acids. Germline V lookup: CDR1 MGHDK, CDR2 SYGVNS. The DNA of the CDR3 is TGTGCCAGCAGTGACACCGGGACAGGGATAGGCTACACCTTC. Protein: CASSDTGTGIGYTF.